This T cell receptor (beta chain) was obtained from a study of blood T cell repertoires in COVID-19. About the research overall: The United States, Italy and Spain provided the acute and convalescent COVID-19 samples. Sample material is recorded as cDNA or gDNA derived from T cells, B-cell-depleted T cells, or PBMCs.

The CDR3 spans 15 residues. CDR1 MNHEY and CDR2 SVGAGI come from the germline V gene. V shed 7 bases, J shed 3 bases, and the junction held 11 bases outside the gene matches. Per the original data handling: Nucleated cell counts were estimated from reference gene primer amplification. Using immunoSEQ multiplex PCR, the repertoire was profiled, and TCRdb retains in-frame clones only, with some absent. V and J calls and clone size are given by that table; D and trimming were obtained from the DNA. The table has 93,000 or so clones, 87% seen once. This chain links TRBV6-5 with TRBJ1-1; 7 bases agree with TRBD1. The source of this sequence is a man in his fifties or sixties in a cohort sampled during active COVID-19. Sequencing was carried out using peripheral blood. The CDR3 bases are TGTGCCAGCAACCCAGGGGGATGGTTGGACACTGAAGCTTTCTTT. Its translation is CASNPGGWLDTEAFF.